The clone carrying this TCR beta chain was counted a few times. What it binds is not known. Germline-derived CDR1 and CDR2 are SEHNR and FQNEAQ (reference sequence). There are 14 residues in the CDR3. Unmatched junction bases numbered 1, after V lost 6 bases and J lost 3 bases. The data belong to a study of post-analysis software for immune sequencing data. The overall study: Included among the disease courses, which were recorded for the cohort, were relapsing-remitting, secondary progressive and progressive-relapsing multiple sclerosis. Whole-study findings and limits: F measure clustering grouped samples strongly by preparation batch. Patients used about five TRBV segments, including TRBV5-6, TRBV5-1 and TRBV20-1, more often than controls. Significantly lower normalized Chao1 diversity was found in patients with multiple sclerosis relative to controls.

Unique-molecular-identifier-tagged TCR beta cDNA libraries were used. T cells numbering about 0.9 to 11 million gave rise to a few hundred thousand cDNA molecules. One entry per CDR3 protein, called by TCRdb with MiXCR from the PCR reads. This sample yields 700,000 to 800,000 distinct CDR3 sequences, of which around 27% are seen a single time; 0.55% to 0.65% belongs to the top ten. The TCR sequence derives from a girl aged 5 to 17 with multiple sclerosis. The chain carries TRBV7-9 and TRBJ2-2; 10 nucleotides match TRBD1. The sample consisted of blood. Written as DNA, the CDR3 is TGTGCCAGCAGGGGGACAGGGGACACCGGGGAGCTGTTTTTT. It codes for CASRGTGDTGELFF.